These T cell receptor beta chains were read from a single sample in a study of beta chain features in type 1 diabetes. The method was immunoSEQ multiplex PCR; TCRdb's version includes in-frame clones alone and lacks a portion of them. The table shows 300,000 to 350,000 clones, with around 9.7% occurring only once. The sample comprised central memory CD4+ T cells from blood. The receptor source for this set is a man under 40 with type 1 diabetes. The CDR3 runs from the conserved cysteine through the conserved F or W. A D gene is named only where the DNA matches it firmly. Part of the rows lack a size; the others show once, few, many or a class for expanded clones.

J,D,V,size,DNA,CDR3
TRBJ2-7,TRBD1,TRBV5-4,NA,TGTGCCTTACAAAGACAGGGGGGCTACGAGCAGTACTTC,CALQRQGGYEQYF
TRBJ1-4,NA,TRBV29-1,few,TGCAGCGTCTGGACGGATGGGGCTGAAAAACTGTTTTTT,CSVWTDGAEKLFF
TRBJ2-7,NA,TRBV11-2,NA,TGTGCCAGCAGCTCGGGGGCCGCTGAGGCCGAGCAGTACTTC,CASSSGAAEAEQYF
TRBJ1-2,NA,TRBV4-1,NA,TGCGCCAGCAGCCAAGCTCGCGGGGTGAGCTATGGCTACACCTTC,CASSQARGVSYGYTF
TRBJ2-5,TRBD1,TRBV5-1,NA,TGCGCCAGCAGCTCTGGCGACAGGGGGGAAGGAGAGACCCAGTACTTC,CASSSGDRGEGETQYF
TRBJ2-7,NA,TRBV6-1,NA,TGTGCCAGCAGTGACCGGGACGGAGCCTACGAGCAGTACTTC,CASSDRDGAYEQYF
TRBJ1-2,TRBD1,TRBV5-1,few,TGCGCCAGCAGCCCAAACCCGACAGGGACCTATGGCTACACCTTC,CASSPNPTGTYGYTF
TRBJ2-3,NA,TRBV5-1,few,TGCGCCAGCAGCTTGGCCGGAGGAAGCACAGATACGCAGTATTTT,CASSLAGGSTDTQYF
TRBJ2-2,NA,TRBV10-3,many,TGTGCCATCAGTGAGTCCGGACCCCCTACGAACACCGGGGAGCTGTTTTTT,CAISESGPPTNTGELFF
TRBJ1-4,TRBD1,TRBV7-9,NA,TGTGCCAGCAGCTTAGACAGGGGGCGTGAAAAACTGTTTTTT,CASSLDRGREKLFF
TRBJ1-1,NA,TRBV27,many,TGTGCCAGCAGTTTAAACGGGGGCACTGAAGCTTTCTTT,CASSLNGGTEAFF
TRBJ2-3,TRBD2,TRBV9,many,TGTGCCAGCAGCGCCTCTTCAGCGGGGGCGGGCGCAGATACGCAGTATTTT,CASSASSAGAGADTQYF
TRBJ2-6,NA,TRBV15,NA,TGTGCCACCAGTAGTTTTGGACAGATACCCTCTGGGGCCAACGTCCTGACTTTC,CATSSFGQIPSGANVLTF
TRBJ2-4,NA,TRBV6-5,NA,TGTGCCAGCAGTTACTCGCAGGGGACAGCCAAAAACATTCAGTACTTC,CASSYSQGTAKNIQYF
TRBJ1-2,TRBD1,TRBV5-6,few,TGTGCCAGCCGCGACAGGGGATACTATGGCTACACCTTC,CASRDRGYYGYTF
TRBJ2-5,TRBD1,TRBV5-1,few,TGCGCCAGCAGCGCCGGGACAGGGGGTTACCAAGAGACCCAGTACTTC,CASSAGTGGYQETQYF
TRBJ2-3,NA,TRBV4-3,few,TGCGCCAGCAGCCAAGAAGCCAGCGGAGGGACCGATACGCAGTATTTT,CASSQEASGGTDTQYF
TRBJ2-5,TRBD1,TRBV7-9,few,TGTGCCAGCAGCTTTCAACAGGGGAGTCGGGAGACCCAGTACTTC,CASSFQQGSRETQYF
TRBJ2-2,NA,TRBV27,NA,TGTGCCAGCAGCCCTGTGGGGGACCCACCCGGGGAGCTGTTTTTT,CASSPVGDPPGELFF
TRBJ2-3,NA,TRBV5-1,NA,TGCGCCAGCAGCTTGGTAGGGTTCACAGATACGCAGTATTTT,CASSLVGFTDTQYF
TRBJ2-4,TRBD1,TRBV7-8,many,TGTGCCAGCAGCTTAGCAGGGGGCAACATTCAGTACTTC,CASSLAGGNIQYF